This T cell receptor (beta chain) was sequenced during a study of CD8+ T cells in alopecia areata. CDR1 and CDR2 from the germline V gene are MNHEY and SMNVEV (reference sequence). The V gene end was trimmed by 2 bases and the J gene end by 3 bases; junction bases not matched to a gene: 1. The CDR3 length is 13 residues. Regarding treatment: oral pan-JAK inhibitor, 5-10 mg twice daily. TCR sequencing used cDNA made by reverse transcription of extracted RNA. Assay: immunoSEQ multiplex PCR; the TCRdb copy retains only in-frame clones and omits some. The sample carries around 200,000 clones, roughly 62% recorded once. In this sample, this clone turned up a few times.

The receptor was derived from a human donor with alopecia areata. Source: CD8+ T cells sorted from blood, taken at week 24, from a patient treated with tofacitinib. The rearrangement uses TRBV27 and TRBJ2-7; TRBD2 agrees at 7 bases. The CDR3 region has the DNA TGTGCCAGCAGTTTAGGACTAGTCTACGAGCAGTACTTC. This codes for CASSLGLVYEQYF.